These T cell receptor beta chains were read from a single sample in a study of cytomegalovirus exposure and HLA in healthy donors. Only in-frame clones appear in the TCRdb table, and some are missing; sequencing was by immunoSEQ multiplex PCR. The sample includes about 200,000 clones, 70% to 90% seen only once; the top ten take approximately 1.7%. Sequencing was carried out using PBMCs. The receptors here all came from a woman between 18 and 29 years old in good health and CMV-seronegative. Both conserved end residues are part of each CDR3. A D gene is named only where the DNA matches it firmly. Expanded clones get a size class; other rows say once, few or many, or leave the size out.

J gene: TRBJ1-2
D gene: TRBD1
clone size: -
V gene: TRBV2
CDR3 DNA: TGTGCCAGCAGTTTAGGACAGGGGCTTAACTATGGCTACACCTTC
CDR3 protein: CASSLGQGLNYGYTF

J gene: TRBJ1-6
D gene: -
clone size: -
V gene: TRBV6-1
CDR3 DNA: TGTGCCAGCAGTGAAGGTGACAGTAATTCACCCCTCCACTTT
CDR3 protein: CASSEGDSNSPLHF

J gene: TRBJ1-1
D gene: TRBD1
clone size: -
V gene: TRBV19
CDR3 DNA: TGTGCCAGTGGGAAAGGGGGCCTGAACACTGAAGCTTTCTTT
CDR3 protein: CASGKGGLNTEAFF

J gene: TRBJ1-3
D gene: -
clone size: -
V gene: TRBV9
CDR3 DNA: TGTGCCAGCAGCGGTAGGGGTCCTTTAGGGATAGACTCTGGAAACACCATATATTTT
CDR3 protein: CASSGRGPLGIDSGNTIYF

J gene: TRBJ1-6
D gene: -
clone size: few
V gene: TRBV30
CDR3 DNA: TGTGCCTGGAGTGGTGAGGGTACATCACCCCTCCACTTT
CDR3 protein: CAWSGEGTSPLHF

J gene: TRBJ2-1
D gene: TRBD1
clone size: -
V gene: TRBV10-3
CDR3 DNA: TGTGCCGCCTCCGGGACAGGGAATTTCTATGAGCAGTTCTTC
CDR3 protein: CAASGTGNFYEQFF

J gene: TRBJ1-4
D gene: -
clone size: -
V gene: TRBV6-5
CDR3 DNA: TGTGCCAGCAGTTACTCGAGTACAGTTAATGAAAAACTGTTTTTT
CDR3 protein: CASSYSSTVNEKLFF

J gene: TRBJ2-6
D gene: TRBD1
clone size: -
V gene: TRBV6-4
CDR3 DNA: TGTGCCAGCAGCCCAGGGGGCTCTGGGGCCAACGTCCTGACTTTC
CDR3 protein: CASSPGGSGANVLTF

J gene: TRBJ2-7
D gene: TRBD2
clone size: once
V gene: TRBV7-9
CDR3 DNA: TGTGCCAGCAGCTCCCCACTACTAGCGGCCGAGCTCTACGAGCAGTACTTC
CDR3 protein: CASSSPLLAAELYEQYF

J gene: TRBJ1-2
D gene: -
clone size: -
V gene: TRBV29-1
CDR3 DNA: TGCAGCGTAGCTCTGAGCTATGGCTACACCTTC
CDR3 protein: CSVALSYGYTF

J gene: TRBJ1-6
D gene: TRBD1
clone size: -
V gene: TRBV6-5
CDR3 DNA: TGTGCCAGCGCATACGACAGGGTGTATAATTCACCCCTCCACTTT
CDR3 protein: CASAYDRVYNSPLHF

J gene: TRBJ2-2
D gene: -
clone size: -
V gene: TRBV7-2
CDR3 DNA: TGTGCCAGCAGCCCCCGACAGACCGCCGGGGAGCTGTTTTTT
CDR3 protein: CASSPRQTAGELFF

J gene: TRBJ2-7
D gene: TRBD2
clone size: once
V gene: TRBV27
CDR3 DNA: TGTGCCAGCAGTCCGTCCGGGACTAGCGGGACTCTCTACGAGCAGTACTTC
CDR3 protein: CASSPSGTSGTLYEQYF

J gene: TRBJ1-2
D gene: -
clone size: -
V gene: TRBV6-1
CDR3 DNA: TGTGCCAGCCGAAGGACAGCCGACTATGGCTACACCTTC
CDR3 protein: CASRRTADYGYTF

J gene: TRBJ1-1
D gene: -
clone size: -
V gene: TRBV19
CDR3 DNA: TGTGCCAGTAGGATGATACAGGGAAGGGGAACTGAAGCTTTCTTT
CDR3 protein: CASRMIQGRGTEAFF

J gene: TRBJ2-6
D gene: -
clone size: -
V gene: TRBV5-4
CDR3 DNA: TGTGCCAGCAGCTTGGGGCCGGGAGGGGCCAACGTCCTGACTTTC
CDR3 protein: CASSLGPGGANVLTF

J gene: TRBJ1-4
D gene: -
clone size: -
V gene: TRBV6-7
CDR3 DNA: TGTGCCAGCAGTTACGGGCGGGTTGAAAAACTGTTTTTT
CDR3 protein: CASSYGRVEKLFF

J gene: TRBJ1-2
D gene: -
clone size: -
V gene: TRBV19
CDR3 DNA: TGTGCCAGTAGTAACCTGGACAGCGGTAGCTATGGCTACACCTTC
CDR3 protein: CASSNLDSGSYGYTF

J gene: TRBJ1-4
D gene: -
clone size: few
V gene: TRBV2
CDR3 DNA: TGTGCCAGCACCAGGGGCGGAGAGGCGCTGAATGAAAAACTGTTTTTT
CDR3 protein: CASTRGGEALNEKLFF

J gene: TRBJ2-5
D gene: -
clone size: -
V gene: TRBV11-3
CDR3 DNA: TGTGCCAGCAGCTTACAGGGTGGGGAGACCCAGTACTTC
CDR3 protein: CASSLQGGETQYF

J gene: TRBJ2-5
D gene: TRBD1
clone size: -
V gene: TRBV19
CDR3 DNA: TGTGCCAGTAGCCCATTCGGGACAGGGGTGACCCAGTACTTC
CDR3 protein: CASSPFGTGVTQYF

J gene: TRBJ2-1
D gene: TRBD2
clone size: -
V gene: TRBV7-3
CDR3 DNA: TGTGCCAGCAGCTCTCCTTCTAGCGGGAGAGGGGGCTCCTACAATGAGCAGTTCTTC
CDR3 protein: CASSSPSSGRGGSYNEQFF

J gene: TRBJ1-2
D gene: -
clone size: -
V gene: TRBV19
CDR3 DNA: TGTGCCAGCCGTCTCCGGGGGGCAAACTATGGCTACACCTTC
CDR3 protein: CASRLRGANYGYTF

J gene: TRBJ1-5
D gene: TRBD1
clone size: -
V gene: TRBV2
CDR3 DNA: TGTGCCAGCAGTAGAGACAGGGGGCAGGGACAGCCCCAGCATTTT
CDR3 protein: CASSRDRGQGQPQHF

J gene: TRBJ1-1
D gene: -
clone size: -
V gene: TRBV6-6
CDR3 DNA: TGTGCCAGCAGTTTCTCCATCAACACTGAAGCTTTCTTT
CDR3 protein: CASSFSINTEAFF

J gene: TRBJ2-1
D gene: -
clone size: -
V gene: TRBV27
CDR3 DNA: TGTGCCAGCAGTTCAGTGCTCCTAGCGGCCGGGGGCGAGCAGTTCTTC
CDR3 protein: CASSSVLLAAGGEQFF

J gene: TRBJ1-2
D gene: -
clone size: -
V gene: TRBV7-9
CDR3 DNA: TGTGCCAGCAGCAAAGCGGGGGACTATGGCTACACCTTC
CDR3 protein: CASSKAGDYGYTF

J gene: TRBJ2-3
D gene: -
clone size: -
V gene: TRBV30
CDR3 DNA: TGTGCCTGGAGTACTACGGCGGCAGATACGCAGTATTTT
CDR3 protein: CAWSTTAADTQYF

J gene: TRBJ1-2
D gene: -
clone size: few
V gene: TRBV4-2
CDR3 DNA: TGTGCCAGCAGGCCGATGGGGGACTTTCATGGCTACACCTTC
CDR3 protein: CASRPMGDFHGYTF

J gene: TRBJ2-1
D gene: TRBD2
clone size: -
V gene: TRBV7-9
CDR3 DNA: TGTGCCAGCAGCCCAGCGGGGGGCCGTGAGAATGAGCAGTTCTTC
CDR3 protein: CASSPAGGRENEQFF

J gene: TRBJ2-5
D gene: TRBD1
clone size: once
V gene: TRBV5-1
CDR3 DNA: TGCGCCAGCAGAAACGGACAGGGGGCGCAAGAGACCCAGTACTTC
CDR3 protein: CASRNGQGAQETQYF

J gene: TRBJ2-5
D gene: TRBD1
clone size: -
V gene: TRBV10-3
CDR3 DNA: TGTGCCATCAGTGAGGACAGGGGGGGAGAGACCCAGTACTTC
CDR3 protein: CAISEDRGGETQYF

J gene: TRBJ2-7
D gene: -
clone size: -
V gene: TRBV5-1
CDR3 DNA: TGCGCCAGCAGCTTTCGACAACCCGGCTCCTACGAGCAGTACTTC
CDR3 protein: CASSFRQPGSYEQYF

J gene: TRBJ1-1
D gene: -
clone size: few
V gene: TRBV9
CDR3 DNA: TGTGCCAGCAGCGTAGAAACAGGGAACACTGAAGCTTTCTTT
CDR3 protein: CASSVETGNTEAFF

J gene: TRBJ2-7
D gene: TRBD2
clone size: -
V gene: TRBV19
CDR3 DNA: TGTGCCAGTAGTATAGGGGCTAGCGGGTACGAGCAGTACTTC
CDR3 protein: CASSIGASGYEQYF

J gene: TRBJ2-7
D gene: TRBD1
clone size: few
V gene: TRBV11-2
CDR3 DNA: TGTGCCAGCAGCCGCGGGACAGGGAGCGAGCAGTACTTC
CDR3 protein: CASSRGTGSEQYF

J gene: TRBJ1-1
D gene: TRBD1
clone size: -
V gene: TRBV11-2
CDR3 DNA: TGTGCCAGCAGCTTACCCGGGACAGGGTGGTTCGAAGCTTTCTTT
CDR3 protein: CASSLPGTGWFEAFF

J gene: TRBJ2-1
D gene: -
clone size: -
V gene: TRBV12-2
CDR3 DNA: TGTGCAAGTCGATCTTCTTGGGACAGCGGGAGAAATGAGCAGTTCTTC
CDR3 protein: CASRSSWDSGRNEQFF

J gene: TRBJ2-3
D gene: TRBD2
clone size: -
V gene: TRBV7-6
CDR3 DNA: TGTGCCAGCAGCCACCCGGGACTAGCGGAAAGCACAGATACGCAGTATTTT
CDR3 protein: CASSHPGLAESTDTQYF

J gene: TRBJ2-1
D gene: TRBD2
clone size: -
V gene: TRBV5-1
CDR3 DNA: TGCGCCAGCAGCTTGGAAATCTCTAGCGGGGGGACGTCCAATGAGCAGTTCTTC
CDR3 protein: CASSLEISSGGTSNEQFF

J gene: TRBJ2-5
D gene: TRBD1
clone size: -
V gene: TRBV23-1
CDR3 DNA: TGCGCCAGCAGTCAATCATTCGGGCAGGGGGCCTTACTCCAAGAGACCCAGTACTTC
CDR3 protein: CASSQSFGQGALLQETQYF

J gene: TRBJ1-1
D gene: -
clone size: -
V gene: TRBV7-9
CDR3 DNA: TGTGCCAGCAGTAAACAGCGGAGGGCGACTGAAGCTTTCTTT
CDR3 protein: CASSKQRRATEAFF

J gene: TRBJ2-7
D gene: TRBD2
clone size: few
V gene: TRBV9
CDR3 DNA: TGTGCCAGCAGCGTAGAGGCAATAGCGGGATTCTACGAGCAGTACTTC
CDR3 protein: CASSVEAIAGFYEQYF